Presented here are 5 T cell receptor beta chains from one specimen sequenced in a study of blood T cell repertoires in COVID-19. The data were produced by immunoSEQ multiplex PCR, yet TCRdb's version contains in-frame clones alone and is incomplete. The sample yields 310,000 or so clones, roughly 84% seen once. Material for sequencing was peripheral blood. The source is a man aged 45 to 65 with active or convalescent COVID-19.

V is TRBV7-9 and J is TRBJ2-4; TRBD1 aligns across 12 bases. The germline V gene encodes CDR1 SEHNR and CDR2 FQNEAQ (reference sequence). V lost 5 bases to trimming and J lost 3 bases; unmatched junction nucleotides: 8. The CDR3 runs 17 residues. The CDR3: CASSPRDRGLNKNIQYF. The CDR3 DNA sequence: TGTGCCAGCAGCCCCCGGGACAGGGGGCTTAACAAAAACATTCAGTACTTC.

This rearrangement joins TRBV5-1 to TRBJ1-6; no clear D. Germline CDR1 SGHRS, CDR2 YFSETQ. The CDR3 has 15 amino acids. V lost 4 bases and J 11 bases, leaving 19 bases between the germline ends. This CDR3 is CASSTRGGGTAPLHF. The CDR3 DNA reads TGCGCCAGCAGCACGCGCGGCGGCGGAACTGCACCCCTCCACTTT. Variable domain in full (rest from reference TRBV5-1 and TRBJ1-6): KAGVTQTPRYLIKTRGQQVTLSCSPISGHRSVSWYQQTPGQGLQFLFEYFSETQRNKGNFPGRFSGRQFSNSRSEMNVSTLELGDSALYLCASSTRGGGTAPLHFGNGTRLTVT.

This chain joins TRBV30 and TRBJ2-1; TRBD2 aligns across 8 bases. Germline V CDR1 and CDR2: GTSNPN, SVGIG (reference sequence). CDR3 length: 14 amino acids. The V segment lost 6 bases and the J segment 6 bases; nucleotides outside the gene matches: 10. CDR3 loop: CACLAGGAGNEQFF. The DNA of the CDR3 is TGTGCCTGCCTGGCCGGGGGGGCTGGCAATGAGCAGTTCTTC.

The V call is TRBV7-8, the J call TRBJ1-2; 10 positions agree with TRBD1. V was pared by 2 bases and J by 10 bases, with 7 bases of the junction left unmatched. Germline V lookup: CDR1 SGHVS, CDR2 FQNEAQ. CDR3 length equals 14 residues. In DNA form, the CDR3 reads TGTGCCAGCAGCTTAAGCAGGACAGGGGGATTCTACACCTTC. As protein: CASSLSRTGGFYTF.

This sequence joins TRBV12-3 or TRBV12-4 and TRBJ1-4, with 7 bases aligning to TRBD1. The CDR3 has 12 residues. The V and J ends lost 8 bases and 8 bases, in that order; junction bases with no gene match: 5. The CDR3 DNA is TGTGCCAGCCAGGGGGGAGGAGAAAAACTGTTTTTT. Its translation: CASQGGGEKLFF.